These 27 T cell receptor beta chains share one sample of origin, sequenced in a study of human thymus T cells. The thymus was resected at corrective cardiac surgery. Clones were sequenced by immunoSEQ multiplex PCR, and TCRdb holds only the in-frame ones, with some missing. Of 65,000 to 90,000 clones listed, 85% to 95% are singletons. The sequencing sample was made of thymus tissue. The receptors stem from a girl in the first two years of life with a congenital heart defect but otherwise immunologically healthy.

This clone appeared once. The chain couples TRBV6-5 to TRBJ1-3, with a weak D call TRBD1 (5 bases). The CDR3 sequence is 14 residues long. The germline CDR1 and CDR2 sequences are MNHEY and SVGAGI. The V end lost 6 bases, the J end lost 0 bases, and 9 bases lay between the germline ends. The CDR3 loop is CASRRQISGNTIYF. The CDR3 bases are TGTGCCAGCAGACGACAGATCTCTGGAAACACCATATATTTT.

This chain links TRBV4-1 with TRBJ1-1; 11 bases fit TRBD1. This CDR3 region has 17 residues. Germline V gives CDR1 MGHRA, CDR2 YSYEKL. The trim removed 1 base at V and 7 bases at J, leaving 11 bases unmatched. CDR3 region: CASSQGPGGDRGDEAFF. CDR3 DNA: TGCGCCAGCAGCCAAGGTCCGGGTGGGGACAGGGGGGATGAAGCTTTCTTT.

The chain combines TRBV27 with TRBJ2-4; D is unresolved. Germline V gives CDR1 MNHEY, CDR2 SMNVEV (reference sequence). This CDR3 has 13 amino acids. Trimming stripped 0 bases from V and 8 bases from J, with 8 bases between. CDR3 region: CASSLSGSYIQYF. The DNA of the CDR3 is TGTGCCAGCAGTTTATCGGGTTCATACATTCAGTACTTC.

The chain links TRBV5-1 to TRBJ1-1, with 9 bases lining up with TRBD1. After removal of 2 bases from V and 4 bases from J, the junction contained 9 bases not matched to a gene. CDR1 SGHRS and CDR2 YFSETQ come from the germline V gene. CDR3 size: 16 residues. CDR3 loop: CASSFMGHRGRTEAFF. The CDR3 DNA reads TGCGCCAGCAGCTTTATGGGTCACAGGGGGCGCACTGAAGCTTTCTTT.

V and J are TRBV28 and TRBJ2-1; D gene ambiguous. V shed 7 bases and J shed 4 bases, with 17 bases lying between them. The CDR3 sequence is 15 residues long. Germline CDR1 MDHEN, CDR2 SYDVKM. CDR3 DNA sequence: TGTGCCAGCACCTCGACACGGGTAGGTTACAATGAGCAGTTCTTC. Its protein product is CASTSTRVGYNEQFF.

CDR3 bases: TGTGCCAGCAGTGCCAGGTGCCTTCTTAATGAAAAACTGTTTTTT. Its translation is CASSARCLLNEKLFF. The V gene is TRBV6-5, the J gene TRBJ1-4; no definite D call. V was clipped by 5 bases and J by 4 bases, with 14 bases between them. This CDR3 comprises 15 residues. Germline lookup yields CDR1 MNHEY and CDR2 SVGAGI.

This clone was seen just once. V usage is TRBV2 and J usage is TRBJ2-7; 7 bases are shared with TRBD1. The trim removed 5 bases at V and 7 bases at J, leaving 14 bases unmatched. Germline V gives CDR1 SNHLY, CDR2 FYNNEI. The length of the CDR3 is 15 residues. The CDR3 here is CASSSSQGYFREQYF. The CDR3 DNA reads TGTGCCAGCAGTTCCTCACAGGGGTATTTTCGGGAGCAGTACTTC.

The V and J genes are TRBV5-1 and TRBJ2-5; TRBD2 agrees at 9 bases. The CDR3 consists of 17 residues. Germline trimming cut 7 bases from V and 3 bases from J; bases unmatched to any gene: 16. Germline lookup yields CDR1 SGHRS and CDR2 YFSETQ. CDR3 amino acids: CASGTSGSDLTKETQYF. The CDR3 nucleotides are TGCGCCAGCGGAACTAGCGGGTCGGACCTCACTAAAGAGACCCAGTACTTC.

CDR3 sequence reads: CASSPHWGSGSPTDTQYF. The CDR3 DNA follows: TGTGCCAGCAGCCCTCATTGGGGAAGCGGGAGCCCCACAGATACGCAGTATTTT. The gene calls are TRBV9 and TRBJ2-3; 8 bases align to TRBD2. V was pared by 4 bases and J by 2 bases, with 15 bases of the junction left unmatched. CDR1 and CDR2 (germline): SGDLS, YYNGEE. This CDR3 is 18 amino acids long.

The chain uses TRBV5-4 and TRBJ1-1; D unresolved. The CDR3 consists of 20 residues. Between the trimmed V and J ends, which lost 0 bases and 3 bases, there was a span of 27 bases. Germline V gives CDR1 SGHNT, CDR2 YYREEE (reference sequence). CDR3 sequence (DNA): TGTGCCAGCAGCTTGGCCGTGTGGTCCGAAGCCCCCAACATCGACACTGAAGCTTTCTTT. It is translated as CASSLAVWSEAPNIDTEAFF.

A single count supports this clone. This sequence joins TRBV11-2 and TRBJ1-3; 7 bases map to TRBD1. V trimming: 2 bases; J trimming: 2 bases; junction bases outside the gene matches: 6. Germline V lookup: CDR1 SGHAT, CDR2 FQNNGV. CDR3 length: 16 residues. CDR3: CASSLSPGTAGNTIYF. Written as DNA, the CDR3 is TGTGCCAGCAGCTTAAGCCCAGGGACAGCTGGAAACACCATATATTTT. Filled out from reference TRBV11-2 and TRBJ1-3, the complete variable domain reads EAGVAQSPRYKIIEKRQSVAFWCNPISGHATLYWYQQILGQGPKLLIQFQNNGVVDDSQLPKDRFSAERLKGVDSTLKIQPAKLEDSAVYLCASSLSPGTAGNTIYFGEGSWLTVV.

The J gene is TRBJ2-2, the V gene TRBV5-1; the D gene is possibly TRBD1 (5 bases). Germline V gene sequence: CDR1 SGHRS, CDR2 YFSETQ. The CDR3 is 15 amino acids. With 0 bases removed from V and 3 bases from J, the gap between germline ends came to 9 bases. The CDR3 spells CASSLGGRDTGELFF. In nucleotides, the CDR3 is TGCGCCAGCAGCTTGGGGGGCAGGGACACCGGGGAGCTGTTTTTT. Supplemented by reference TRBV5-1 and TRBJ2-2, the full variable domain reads KAGVTQTPRYLIKTRGQQVTLSCSPISGHRSVSWYQQTPGQGLQFLFEYFSETQRNKGNFPGRFSGRQFSNSRSEMNVSTLELGDSALYLCASSLGGRDTGELFFGEGSRLTVL.

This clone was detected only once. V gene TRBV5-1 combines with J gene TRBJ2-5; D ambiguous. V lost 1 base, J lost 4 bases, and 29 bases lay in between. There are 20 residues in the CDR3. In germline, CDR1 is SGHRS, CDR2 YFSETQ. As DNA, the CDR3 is TGCGCCAGCAGCTTGTTTGAGGCCCTTCCCCATCCGCCGAGTAGAGAGACCCAGTACTTC. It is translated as CASSLFEALPHPPSRETQYF.

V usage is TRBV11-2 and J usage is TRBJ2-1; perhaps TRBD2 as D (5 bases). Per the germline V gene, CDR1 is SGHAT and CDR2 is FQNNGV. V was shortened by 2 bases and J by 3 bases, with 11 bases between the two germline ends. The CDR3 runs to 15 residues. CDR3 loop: CASSLYEGLYNEQFF. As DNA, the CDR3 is TGTGCCAGCAGCTTATACGAGGGCCTCTACAATGAGCAGTTCTTC.

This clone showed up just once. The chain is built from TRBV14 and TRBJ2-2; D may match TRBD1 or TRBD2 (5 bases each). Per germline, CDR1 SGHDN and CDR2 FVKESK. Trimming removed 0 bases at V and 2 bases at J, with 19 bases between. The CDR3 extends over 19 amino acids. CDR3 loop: CASSQDPGAEGNNTGELFF. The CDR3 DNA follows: TGTGCCAGCAGCCAAGATCCTGGGGCTGAGGGGAATAACACCGGGGAGCTGTTTTTT.

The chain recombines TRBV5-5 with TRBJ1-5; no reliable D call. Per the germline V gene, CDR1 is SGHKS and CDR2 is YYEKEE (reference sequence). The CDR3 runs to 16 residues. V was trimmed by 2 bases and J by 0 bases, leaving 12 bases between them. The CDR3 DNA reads TGTGCCAGCAGCTTCCGGCCCATGTATAGCAATCAGCCCCAGCATTTT. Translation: CASSFRPMYSNQPQHF.

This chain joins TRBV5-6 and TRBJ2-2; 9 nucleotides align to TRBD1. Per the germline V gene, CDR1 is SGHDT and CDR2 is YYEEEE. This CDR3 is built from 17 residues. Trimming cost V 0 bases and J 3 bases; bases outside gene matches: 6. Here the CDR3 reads CASSLGGQGVDTGELFF. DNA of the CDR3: TGTGCCAGCAGCTTGGGGGGACAGGGCGTGGACACCGGGGAGCTGTTTTTT. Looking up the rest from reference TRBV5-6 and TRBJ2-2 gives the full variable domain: DAGVTQSPTHLIKTRGQQVTLRCSPKSGHDTVSWYQQALGQGPQFIFQYYEEEERQRGNFPDRFSGHQFPNYSSELNVNALLLGDSALYLCASSLGGQGVDTGELFFGEGSRLTVL.

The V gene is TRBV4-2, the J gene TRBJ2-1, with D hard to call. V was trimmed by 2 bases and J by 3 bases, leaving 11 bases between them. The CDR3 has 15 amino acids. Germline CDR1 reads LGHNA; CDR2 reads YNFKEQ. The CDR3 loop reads CASSQSTHYYNEQFF. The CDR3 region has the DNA TGTGCCAGCAGCCAATCCACCCACTACTACAATGAGCAGTTCTTC.

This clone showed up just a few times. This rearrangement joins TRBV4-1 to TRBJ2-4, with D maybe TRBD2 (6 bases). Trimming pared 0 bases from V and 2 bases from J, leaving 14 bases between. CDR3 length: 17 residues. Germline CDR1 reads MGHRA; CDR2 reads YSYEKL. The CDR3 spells CASSQEAGMGPKNIQYF. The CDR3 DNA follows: TGCGCCAGCAGCCAAGAGGCGGGGATGGGGCCCAAAAACATTCAGTACTTC.

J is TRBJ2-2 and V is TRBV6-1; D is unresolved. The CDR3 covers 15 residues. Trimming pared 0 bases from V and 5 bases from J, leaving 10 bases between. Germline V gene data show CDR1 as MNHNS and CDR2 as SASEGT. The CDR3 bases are TGTGCCAGCAGTGAAGCTATGGAAGGTACCGGGGAGCTGTTTTTT. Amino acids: CASSEAMEGTGELFF.

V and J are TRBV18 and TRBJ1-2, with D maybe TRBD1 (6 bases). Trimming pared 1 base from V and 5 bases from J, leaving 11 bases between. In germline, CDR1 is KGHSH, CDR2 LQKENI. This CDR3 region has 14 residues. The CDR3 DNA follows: TGTGCCAGCTCACCACGGGGGCGCGGGTATGGCTACACCTTC. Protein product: CASSPRGRGYGYTF.

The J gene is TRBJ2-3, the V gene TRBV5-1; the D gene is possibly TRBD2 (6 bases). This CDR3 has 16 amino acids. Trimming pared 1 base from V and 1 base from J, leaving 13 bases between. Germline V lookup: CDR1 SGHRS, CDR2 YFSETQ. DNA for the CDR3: TGCGCCAGCAGCTTGAGGACGGGAGTGGGCACAGATACGCAGTATTTT. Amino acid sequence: CASSLRTGVGTDTQYF.

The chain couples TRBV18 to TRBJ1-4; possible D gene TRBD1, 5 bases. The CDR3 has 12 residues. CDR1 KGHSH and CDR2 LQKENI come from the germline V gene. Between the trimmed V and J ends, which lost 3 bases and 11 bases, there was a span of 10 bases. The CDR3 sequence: CASSPQGAKLFF. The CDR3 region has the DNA TGTGCCAGCTCACCCCAAGGGGCCAAACTGTTTTTT.

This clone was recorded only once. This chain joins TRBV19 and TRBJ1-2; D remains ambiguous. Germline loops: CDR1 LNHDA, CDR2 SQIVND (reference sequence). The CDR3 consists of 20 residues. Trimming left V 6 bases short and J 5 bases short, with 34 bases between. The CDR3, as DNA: TGTGCCAGTAGCCCTCCAACGCTCGCCCCCCGCGAGGTAGATGCGTATGGCTACACCTTC. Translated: CASSPPTLAPREVDAYGYTF.

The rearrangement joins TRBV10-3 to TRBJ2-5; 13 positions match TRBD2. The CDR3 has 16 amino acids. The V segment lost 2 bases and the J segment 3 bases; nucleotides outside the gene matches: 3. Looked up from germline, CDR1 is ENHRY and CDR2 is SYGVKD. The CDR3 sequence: CAISETSGRAEETQYF. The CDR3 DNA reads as TGTGCCATCAGTGAGACTAGCGGGAGGGCCGAAGAGACCCAGTACTTC.

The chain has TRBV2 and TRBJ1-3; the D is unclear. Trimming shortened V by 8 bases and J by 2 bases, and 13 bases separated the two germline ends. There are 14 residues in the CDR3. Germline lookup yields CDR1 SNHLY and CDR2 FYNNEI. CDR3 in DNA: TGTGCCAGCCTAGACCGAGACCCTGGAAACACCATATATTTT. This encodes CASLDRDPGNTIYF. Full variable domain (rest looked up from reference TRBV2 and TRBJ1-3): EPEVTQTPSHQVTQMGQEVILRCVPISNHLYFYWYRQILGQKVEFLVSFYNNEISEKSEIFDDQFSVERPDGSNFTLKIRSTKLEDSAMYFCASLDRDPGNTIYFGEGSWLTVV.

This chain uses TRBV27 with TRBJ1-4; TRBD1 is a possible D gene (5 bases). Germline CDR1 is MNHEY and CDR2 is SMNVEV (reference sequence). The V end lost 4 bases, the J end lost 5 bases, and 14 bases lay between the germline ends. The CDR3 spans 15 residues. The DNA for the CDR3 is TGTGCCAGCAGTTCGCTCGGGGCGGCCAATGAAAAACTGTTTTTT. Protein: CASSSLGAANEKLFF.